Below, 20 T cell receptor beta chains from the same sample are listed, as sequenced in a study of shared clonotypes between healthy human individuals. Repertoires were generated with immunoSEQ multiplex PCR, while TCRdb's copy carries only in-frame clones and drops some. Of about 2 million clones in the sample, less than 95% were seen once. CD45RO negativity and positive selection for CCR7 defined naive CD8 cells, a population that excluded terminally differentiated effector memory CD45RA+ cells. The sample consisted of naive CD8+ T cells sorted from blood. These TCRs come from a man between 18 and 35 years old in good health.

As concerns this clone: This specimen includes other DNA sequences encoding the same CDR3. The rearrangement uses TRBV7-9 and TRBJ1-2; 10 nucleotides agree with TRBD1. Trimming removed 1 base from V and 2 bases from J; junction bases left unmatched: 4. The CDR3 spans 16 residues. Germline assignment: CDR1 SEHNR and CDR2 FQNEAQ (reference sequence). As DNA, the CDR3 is TGTGCCAGCAGCTTAGTTGGGACAGGGGACAACTATGGCTACACCTTC. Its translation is CASSLVGTGDNYGYTF.

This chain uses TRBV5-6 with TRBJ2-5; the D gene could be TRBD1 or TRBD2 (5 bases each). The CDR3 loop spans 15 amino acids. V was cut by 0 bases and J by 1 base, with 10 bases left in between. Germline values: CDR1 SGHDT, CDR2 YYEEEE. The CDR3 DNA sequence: TGTGCCAGCAGCTTGGGAACAGGACTCCAAGAGACCCAGTACTTC. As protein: CASSLGTGLQETQYF.

CDR3: CASSLGAGISYEQYF. The CDR3 nucleotides are TGTGCCAGCAGCTTAGGGGCAGGGATATCCTACGAGCAGTACTTC. V is TRBV7-6 and J is TRBJ2-7; TRBD1 might be the D (5 bases). The V and J ends lost 1 base and 1 base respectively, with 11 bases between them. The CDR3 length is 15 residues. CDR1 SGHVS and CDR2 FNYEAQ come from the germline V gene.

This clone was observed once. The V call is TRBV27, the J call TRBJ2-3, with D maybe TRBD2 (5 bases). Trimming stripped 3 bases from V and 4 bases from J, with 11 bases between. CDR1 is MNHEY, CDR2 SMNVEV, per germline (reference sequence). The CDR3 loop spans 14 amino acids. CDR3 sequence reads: CASSLWLAADTQYF. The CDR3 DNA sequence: TGTGCCAGCAGTTTGTGGCTAGCAGCAGATACGCAGTATTTT.

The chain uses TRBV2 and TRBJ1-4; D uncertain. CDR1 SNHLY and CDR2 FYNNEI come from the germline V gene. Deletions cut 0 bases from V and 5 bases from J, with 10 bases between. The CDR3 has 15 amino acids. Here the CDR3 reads CASSEALTANEKLFF. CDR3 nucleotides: TGTGCCAGCAGTGAAGCGCTAACAGCGAATGAAAAACTGTTTTTT.

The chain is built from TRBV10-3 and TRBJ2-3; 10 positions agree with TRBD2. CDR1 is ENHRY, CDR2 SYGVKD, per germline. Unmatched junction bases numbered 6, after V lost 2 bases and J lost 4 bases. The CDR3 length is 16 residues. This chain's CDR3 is CAISEAGTSEADTQYF. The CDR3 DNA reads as TGTGCCATCAGTGAGGCTGGGACTAGCGAGGCAGATACGCAGTATTTT.

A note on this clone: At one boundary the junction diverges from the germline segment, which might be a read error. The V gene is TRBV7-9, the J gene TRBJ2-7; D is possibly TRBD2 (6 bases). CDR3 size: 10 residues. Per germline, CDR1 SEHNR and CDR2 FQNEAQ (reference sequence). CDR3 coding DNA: TGTGCCAGCAGCGATGGGACTGCGCTCTTC. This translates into CASSDGTALF. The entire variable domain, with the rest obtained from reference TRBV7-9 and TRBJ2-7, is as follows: DTGVSQNPRHKITKRGQNVTFRCDPISEHNRLYWYRQTLGQGPEFLTYFQNEAQLEKSRLLSDRFSAERPKGSFSTLEIQRTEQGDSAMYLCASSDGTALFGPGTRLTVT.

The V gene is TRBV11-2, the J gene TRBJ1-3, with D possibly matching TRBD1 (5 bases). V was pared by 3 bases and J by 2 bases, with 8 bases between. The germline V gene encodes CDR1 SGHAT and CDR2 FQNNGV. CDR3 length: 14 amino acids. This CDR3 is CASSLGVPGNTIYF. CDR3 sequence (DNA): TGTGCCAGCAGCTTGGGGGTTCCTGGAAACACCATATATTTT.

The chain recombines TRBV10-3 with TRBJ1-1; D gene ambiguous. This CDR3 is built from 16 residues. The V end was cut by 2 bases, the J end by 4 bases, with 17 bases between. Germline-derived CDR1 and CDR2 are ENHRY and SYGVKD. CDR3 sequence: CAISEIRVSSTTEAFF. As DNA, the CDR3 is TGTGCCATCAGTGAGATAAGGGTTAGTTCGACCACTGAAGCTTTCTTT.

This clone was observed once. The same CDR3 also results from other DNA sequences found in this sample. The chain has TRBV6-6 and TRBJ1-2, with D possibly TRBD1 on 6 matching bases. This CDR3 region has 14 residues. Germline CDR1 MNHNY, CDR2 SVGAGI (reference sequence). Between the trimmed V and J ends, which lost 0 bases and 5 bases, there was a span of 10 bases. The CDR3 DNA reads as TGTGCCAGCAGTTACTCAGGGGGGGATTATGGCTACACCTTC. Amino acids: CASSYSGGDYGYTF.

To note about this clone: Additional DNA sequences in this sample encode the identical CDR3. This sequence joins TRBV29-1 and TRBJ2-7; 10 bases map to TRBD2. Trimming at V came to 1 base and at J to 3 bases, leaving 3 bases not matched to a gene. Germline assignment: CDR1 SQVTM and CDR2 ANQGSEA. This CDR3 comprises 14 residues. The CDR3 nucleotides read TGCAGCGTTGAAGGGCTAGCGGGAGACTACGAGCAGTACTTC. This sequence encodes CSVEGLAGDYEQYF.

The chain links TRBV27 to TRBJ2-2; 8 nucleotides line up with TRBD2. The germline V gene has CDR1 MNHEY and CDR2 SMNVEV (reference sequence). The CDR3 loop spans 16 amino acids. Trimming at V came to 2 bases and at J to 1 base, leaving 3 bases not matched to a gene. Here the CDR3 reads CASSLLGGENTGELFF. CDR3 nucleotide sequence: TGTGCCAGCAGTTTACTCGGGGGGGAGAACACCGGGGAGCTGTTTTTT.

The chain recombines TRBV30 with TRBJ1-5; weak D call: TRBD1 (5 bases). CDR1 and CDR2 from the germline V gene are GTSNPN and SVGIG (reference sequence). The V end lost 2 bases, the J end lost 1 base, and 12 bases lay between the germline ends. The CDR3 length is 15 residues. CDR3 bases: TGTGCCTGGAGTCTAGGGGCAGGGAGCAATCAGCCCCAGCATTTT. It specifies CAWSLGAGSNQPQHF.

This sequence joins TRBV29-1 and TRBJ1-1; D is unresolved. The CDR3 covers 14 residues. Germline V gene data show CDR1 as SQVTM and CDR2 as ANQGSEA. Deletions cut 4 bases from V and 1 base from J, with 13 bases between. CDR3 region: CSVADTFGNTEAFF. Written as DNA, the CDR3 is TGCAGCGTTGCCGACACCTTCGGGAACACTGAAGCTTTCTTT. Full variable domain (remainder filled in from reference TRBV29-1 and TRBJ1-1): SAVISQKPSRDICQRGTSLTIQCQVDSQVTMMFWYRQQPGQSLTLIATANQGSEATYESGFVIDKFPISRPNLTFSTLTVSNMSPEDSSIYLCSVADTFGNTEAFFGQGTRLTVV.

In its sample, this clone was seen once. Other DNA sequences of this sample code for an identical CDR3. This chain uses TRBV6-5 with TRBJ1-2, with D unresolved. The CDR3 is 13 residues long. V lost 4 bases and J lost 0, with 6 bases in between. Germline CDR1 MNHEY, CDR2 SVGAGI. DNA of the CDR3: TGTGCCAGCAGTTTTGGTACTAACTATGGCTACACCTTC. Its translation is CASSFGTNYGYTF.

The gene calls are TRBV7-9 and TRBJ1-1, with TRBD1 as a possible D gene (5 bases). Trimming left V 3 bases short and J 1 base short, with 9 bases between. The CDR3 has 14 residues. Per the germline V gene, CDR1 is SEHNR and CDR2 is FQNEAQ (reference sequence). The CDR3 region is CASSFFGANTEAFF. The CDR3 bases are TGTGCCAGCAGCTTCTTCGGGGCGAACACTGAAGCTTTCTTT.

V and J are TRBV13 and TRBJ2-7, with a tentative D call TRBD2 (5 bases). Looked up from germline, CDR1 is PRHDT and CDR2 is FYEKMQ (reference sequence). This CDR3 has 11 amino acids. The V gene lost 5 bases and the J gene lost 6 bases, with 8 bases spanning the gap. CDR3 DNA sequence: TGTGCCAGCAGCCTACGGGGCGAGCAGTACTTC. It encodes CASSLRGEQYF.

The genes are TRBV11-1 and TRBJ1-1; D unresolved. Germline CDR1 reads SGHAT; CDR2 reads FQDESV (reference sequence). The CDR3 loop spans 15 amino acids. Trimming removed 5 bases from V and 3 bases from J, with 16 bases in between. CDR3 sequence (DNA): TGTGCCAGCAGCACTGTCTACCCTGGAGACACTGAAGCTTTCTTT. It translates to CASSTVYPGDTEAFF.

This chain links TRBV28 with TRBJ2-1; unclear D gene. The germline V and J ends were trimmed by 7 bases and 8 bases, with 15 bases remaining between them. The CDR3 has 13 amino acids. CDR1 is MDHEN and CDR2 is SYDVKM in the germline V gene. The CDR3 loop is CASTMKGIDEQFF. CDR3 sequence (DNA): TGTGCCAGCACCATGAAAGGTATCGATGAGCAGTTCTTC.

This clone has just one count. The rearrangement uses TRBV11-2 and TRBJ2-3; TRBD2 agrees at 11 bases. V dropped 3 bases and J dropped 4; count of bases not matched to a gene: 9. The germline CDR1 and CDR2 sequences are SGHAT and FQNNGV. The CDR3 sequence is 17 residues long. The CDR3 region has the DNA TGTGCCAGCAGCTTTGGACTAGCGGGCTGGTTGTCAGATACGCAGTATTTT. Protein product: CASSFGLAGWLSDTQYF.